This TCR beta chain was captured by sequencing in a study of T cells in Graves' hyperthyroidism and ophthalmopathy. Study overall: Specimen type is peripheral blood, collected at initial diagnosis prior to any treatment.

Patients were aged 18 to 65, had disease duration under 2 months, and had newly diagnosed hyperthyroidism. Uncontrolled infections, other autoimmune diseases, pregnancy or lactation led to exclusion of patients. This clonotype appeared a few times. Amplification of TCR beta CDR3 regions was performed using RNA transcripts as template. TCR CDR3 underwent first-round RT-PCR with the HTBI primer set. TCRdb re-analysed the multiplex PCR reads in MiXCR, keeping a single row per CDR3 protein. The sample contains about 560,000 distinct CDR3 sequences, approximately 14% of which appear only once. This clonotype was sampled from a woman under 40 with Graves' hyperthyroidism. Sequenced input: blood.

CDR3 nucleotides: TGTGCCAGCGGGACAGGCGGCTACACCTTC. As protein: CASGTGGYTF. The rearrangement joins TRBV10-3 to TRBJ1-2; TRBD1 matches at 8 bases. V lost 10 bases, J lost 8 bases, and 3 bases stayed unmatched. Germline loops: CDR1 ENHRY, CDR2 SYGVKD. This CDR3 has 10 amino acids.